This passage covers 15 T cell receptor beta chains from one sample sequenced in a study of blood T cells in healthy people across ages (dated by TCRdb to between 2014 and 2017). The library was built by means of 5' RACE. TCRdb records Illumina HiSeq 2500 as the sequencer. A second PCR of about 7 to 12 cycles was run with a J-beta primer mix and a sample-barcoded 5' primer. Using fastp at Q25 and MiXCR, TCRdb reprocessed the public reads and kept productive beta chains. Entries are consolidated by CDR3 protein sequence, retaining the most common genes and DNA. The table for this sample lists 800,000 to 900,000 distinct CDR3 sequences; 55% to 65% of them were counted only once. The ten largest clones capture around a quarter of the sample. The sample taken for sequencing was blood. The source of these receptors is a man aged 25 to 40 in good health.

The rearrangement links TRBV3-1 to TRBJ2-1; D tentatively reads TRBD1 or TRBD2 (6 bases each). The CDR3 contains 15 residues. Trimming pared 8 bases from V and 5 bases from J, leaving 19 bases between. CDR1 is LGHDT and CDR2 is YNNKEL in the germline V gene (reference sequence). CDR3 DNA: TGTGCCAGCGGCCCCGGACAGACGGGGGACAATGAGCAGTTCTTC. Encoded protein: CASGPGQTGDNEQFF.

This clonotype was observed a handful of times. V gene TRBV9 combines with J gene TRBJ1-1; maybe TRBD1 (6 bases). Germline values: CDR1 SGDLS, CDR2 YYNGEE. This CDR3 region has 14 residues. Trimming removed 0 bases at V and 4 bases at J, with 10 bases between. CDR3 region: CASSVGGGATEAFF. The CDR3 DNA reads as TGTGCCAGCAGCGTAGGAGGGGGGGCCACTGAAGCTTTCTTT.

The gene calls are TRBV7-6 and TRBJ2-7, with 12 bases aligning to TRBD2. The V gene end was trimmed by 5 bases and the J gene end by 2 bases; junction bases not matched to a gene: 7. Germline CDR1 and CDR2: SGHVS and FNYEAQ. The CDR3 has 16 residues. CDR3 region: CASSHWTSGAPYEQYF. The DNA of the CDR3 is TGTGCCAGCAGCCACTGGACTAGCGGGGCCCCCTACGAGCAGTACTTC.

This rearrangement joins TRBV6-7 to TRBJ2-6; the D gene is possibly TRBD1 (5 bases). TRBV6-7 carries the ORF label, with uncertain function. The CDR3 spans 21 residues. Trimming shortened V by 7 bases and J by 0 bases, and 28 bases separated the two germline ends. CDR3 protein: CASNLRPLTVISVSGANVLTF. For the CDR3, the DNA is TGTGCCAGCAACCTCCGACCCCTGACAGTAATTAGTGTCTCTGGGGCCAACGTCCTGACTTTC.

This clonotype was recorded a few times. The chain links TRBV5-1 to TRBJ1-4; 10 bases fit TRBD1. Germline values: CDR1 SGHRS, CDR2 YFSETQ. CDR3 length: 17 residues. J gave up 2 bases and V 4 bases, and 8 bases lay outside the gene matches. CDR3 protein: CASSPFEGQGTNEKLFF. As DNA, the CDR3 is TGCGCCAGCAGCCCATTTGAGGGACAGGGGACTAATGAAAAACTGTTTTTT.

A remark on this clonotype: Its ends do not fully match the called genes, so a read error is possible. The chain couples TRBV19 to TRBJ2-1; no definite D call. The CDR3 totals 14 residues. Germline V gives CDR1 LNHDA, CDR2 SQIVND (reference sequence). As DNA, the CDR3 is TGTGCCAGTAGTTTAGATGACACCTACAATGAGCAGTTCTTC. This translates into CASSLDDTYNEQFF. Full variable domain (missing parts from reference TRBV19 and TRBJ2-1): DGGITQSPKYLFRKEGQNVTLSCEQNLNHDAMYWYRQDPGQGLRLIYYSQIVNDFQKGDIAEGYSVSREKKESFPLTVTSAQKNPTAFYLCASSLDDTYNEQFFGPGTRLTVL.

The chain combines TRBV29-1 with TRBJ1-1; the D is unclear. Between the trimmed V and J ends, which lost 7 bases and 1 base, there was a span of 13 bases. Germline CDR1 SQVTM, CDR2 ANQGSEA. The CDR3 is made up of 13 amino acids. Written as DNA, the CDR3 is TGCAGCGGATCGAGCGACACGAACACTGAAGCTTTCTTT. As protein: CSGSSDTNTEAFF. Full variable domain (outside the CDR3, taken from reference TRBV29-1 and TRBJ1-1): SAVISQKPSRDICQRGTSLTIQCQVDSQVTMMFWYRQQPGQSLTLIATANQGSEATYESGFVIDKFPISRPNLTFSTLTVSNMSPEDSSIYLCSGSSDTNTEAFFGQGTRLTVV.

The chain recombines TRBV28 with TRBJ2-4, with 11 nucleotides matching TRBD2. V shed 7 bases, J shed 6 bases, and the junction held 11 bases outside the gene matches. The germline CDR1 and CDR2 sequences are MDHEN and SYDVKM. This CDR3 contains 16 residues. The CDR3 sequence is CASTLSSGGALNIQYF. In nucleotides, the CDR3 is TGTGCCAGCACCCTAAGTAGCGGGGGGGCCTTAAACATTCAGTACTTC.

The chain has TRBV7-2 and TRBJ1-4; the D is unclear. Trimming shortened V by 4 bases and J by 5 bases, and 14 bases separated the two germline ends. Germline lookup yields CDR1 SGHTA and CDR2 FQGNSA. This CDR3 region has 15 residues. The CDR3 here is CASSYGRILNEKLFF. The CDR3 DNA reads TGTGCCAGCAGCTACGGACGGATATTAAATGAAAAACTGTTTTTT.

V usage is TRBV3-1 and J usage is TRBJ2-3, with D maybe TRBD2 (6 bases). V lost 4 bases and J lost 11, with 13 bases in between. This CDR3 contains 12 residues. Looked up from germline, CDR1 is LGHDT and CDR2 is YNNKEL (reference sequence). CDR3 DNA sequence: TGTGCCAGCAGCCCCCCGGGACTGGAGCAGTATTTT. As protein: CASSPPGLEQYF.

The CDR3 DNA reads as TGCGCCAGCAGCCACGGACTAGCGGGGGGCTCATCCTACAATGAGCAGTTCTTC. Translating gives CASSHGLAGGSSYNEQFF. V and J are TRBV4-3 and TRBJ2-1, with TRBD2 matching 14 bases. CDR1 and CDR2 from the germline V gene are LGHNA and YSLEER. V lost 3 bases, J lost 1 base, and 5 bases stayed unmatched. The length of the CDR3 is 18 residues.

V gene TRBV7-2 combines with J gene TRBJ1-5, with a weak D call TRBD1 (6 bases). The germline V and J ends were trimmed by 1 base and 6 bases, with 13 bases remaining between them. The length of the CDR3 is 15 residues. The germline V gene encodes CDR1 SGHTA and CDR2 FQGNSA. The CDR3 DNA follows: TGTGCCAGCAGCTTAGGGGTAGGGGGAGGTCAGCCCCAGCATTTT. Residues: CASSLGVGGGQPQHF.

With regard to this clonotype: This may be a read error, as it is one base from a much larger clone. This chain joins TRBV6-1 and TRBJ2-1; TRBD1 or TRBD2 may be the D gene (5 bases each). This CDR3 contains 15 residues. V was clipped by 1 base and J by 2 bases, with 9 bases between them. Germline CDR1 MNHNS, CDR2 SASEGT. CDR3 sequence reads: CASSEVMGAYNEQFF. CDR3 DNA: TGTGCCAGCAGTGAAGTGATGGGGGCCTACAATGAGCAGTTCTTC.

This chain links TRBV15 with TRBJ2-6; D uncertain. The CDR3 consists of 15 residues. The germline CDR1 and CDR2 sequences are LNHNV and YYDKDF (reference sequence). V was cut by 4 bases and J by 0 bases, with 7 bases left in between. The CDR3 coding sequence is TGTGCCACCAGCATCGCTAGCTCTGGGGCCAACGTCCTGACTTTC. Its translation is CATSIASSGANVLTF. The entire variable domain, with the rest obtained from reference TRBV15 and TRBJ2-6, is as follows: DAMVIQNPRYQVTQFGKPVTLSCSQTLNHNVMYWYQQKSSQAPKLLFHYYDKDFNNEADTPDNFQSRRPNTSFCFLDIRSPGLGDTAMYLCATSIASSGANVLTFGAGSRLTVL.

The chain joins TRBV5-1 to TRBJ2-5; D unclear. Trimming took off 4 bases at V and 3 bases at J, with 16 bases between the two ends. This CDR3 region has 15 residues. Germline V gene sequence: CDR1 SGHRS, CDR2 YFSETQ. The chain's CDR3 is CASSTRLGAEETQYF. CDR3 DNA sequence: TGCGCCAGCAGCACCAGACTTGGAGCAGAAGAGACCCAGTACTTC.